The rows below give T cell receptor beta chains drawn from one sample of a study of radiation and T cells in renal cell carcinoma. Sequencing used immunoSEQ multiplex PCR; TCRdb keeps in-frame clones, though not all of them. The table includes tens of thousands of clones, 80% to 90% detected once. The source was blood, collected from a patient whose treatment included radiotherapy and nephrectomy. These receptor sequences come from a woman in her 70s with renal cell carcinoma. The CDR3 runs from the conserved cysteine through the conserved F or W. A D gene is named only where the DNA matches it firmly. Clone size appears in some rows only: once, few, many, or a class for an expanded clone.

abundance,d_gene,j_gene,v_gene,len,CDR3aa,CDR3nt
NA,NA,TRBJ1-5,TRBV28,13,CASMGGFGQPQHF,TGTGCCAGCATGGGTGGGTTCGGCCAGCCCCAGCATTTT
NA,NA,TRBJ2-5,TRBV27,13,CASSLFPGETQYF,TGTGCCAGCAGTTTATTCCCGGGTGAGACCCAGTACTTC
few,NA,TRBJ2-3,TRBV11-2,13,CASSGRRTDTQYF,TGTGCCAGCAGCGGAAGACGAACAGATACGCAGTATTTT
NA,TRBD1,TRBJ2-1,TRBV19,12,CASTGARNEQFF,TGTGCCAGCACAGGGGCGCGGAATGAGCAGTTCTTC
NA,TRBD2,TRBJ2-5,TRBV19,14,CASSVPGLRETQYF,TGTGCCAGTAGTGTCCCGGGACTACGAGAGACCCAGTACTTC
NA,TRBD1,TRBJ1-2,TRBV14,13,CASSPGQIYGYTF,TGTGCCAGCAGCCCGGGACAGATCTATGGCTACACCTTC
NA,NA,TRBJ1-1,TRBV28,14,CATQEAAGNTEAFF,TGTGCCACCCAAGAGGCAGCAGGGAACACTGAAGCTTTCTTT
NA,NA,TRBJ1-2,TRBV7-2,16,CASSLATAGANYGYTF,TGTGCCAGCAGCTTAGCCACCGCAGGGGCGAACTATGGCTACACCTTC
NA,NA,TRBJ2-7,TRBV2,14,CASSSGAISYEQYF,TGTGCCAGCAGCTCCGGGGCCATCTCCTACGAGCAGTACTTC
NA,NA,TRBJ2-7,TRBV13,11,CASSENYEQYF,TGTGCCAGCAGCGAGAATTACGAGCAGTACTTC
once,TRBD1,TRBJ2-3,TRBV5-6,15,CASSLRQGVTDTQYF,TGTGCCAGCAGCTTGAGACAGGGGGTCACAGATACGCAGTATTTT
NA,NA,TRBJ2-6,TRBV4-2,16,CASSQEVSSGANVLTF,TGTGCCAGCAGCCAAGAGGTTAGCTCTGGGGCCAACGTCCTGACTTTC
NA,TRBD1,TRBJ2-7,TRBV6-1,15,CASSEGDSGRDEQYF,TGTGCCAGCAGTGAAGGGGACAGCGGTCGAGACGAGCAGTACTTC
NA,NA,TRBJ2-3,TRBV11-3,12,CASSGTGDTQYF,TGTGCCAGCAGCGGGACCGGAGATACGCAGTATTTT
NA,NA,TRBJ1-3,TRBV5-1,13,CATSTGSGNTIYF,TGCGCCACTTCGACAGGCTCTGGAAACACCATATATTTT
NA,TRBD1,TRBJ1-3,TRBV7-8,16,CASSSPGTGFGNTIYF,TGTGCCAGCAGCTCACCCGGGACAGGGTTTGGAAACACCATATATTTT
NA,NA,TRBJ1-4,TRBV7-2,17,CASSPSGLLTSNEKLFF,TGTGCCAGCAGCCCCTCCGGGCTCCTAACTAGTAATGAAAAACTGTTTTTT
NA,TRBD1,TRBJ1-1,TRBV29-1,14,CSVDRTGLDTEAFF,TGCAGCGTTGACAGGACAGGGTTGGACACTGAAGCTTTCTTT
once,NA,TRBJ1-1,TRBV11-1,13,CASSLRSRTEAFF,TGTGCCAGCAGCTTGAGGTCTCGCACCGAAGCTTTCTTT
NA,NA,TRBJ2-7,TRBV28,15,CASTPSFMGSYEQYF,TGTGCCAGCACCCCCTCGTTCATGGGGTCCTACGAGCAGTACTTC
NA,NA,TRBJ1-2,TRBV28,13,CASRQGSDYGYTF,TGTGCCAGCAGGCAGGGGAGCGACTATGGCTACACCTTC
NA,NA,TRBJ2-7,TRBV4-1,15,CASSQSGVSSYEQYF,TGCGCCAGCAGCCAGTCAGGGGTCTCCTCCTACGAGCAGTACTTC
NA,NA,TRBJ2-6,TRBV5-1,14,CASSWDSGANVLTF,TGCGCCAGCAGTTGGGACTCTGGGGCCAACGTCCTGACTTTC
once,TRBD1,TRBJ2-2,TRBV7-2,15,CASSRRQGRTGELFF,TGTGCCAGCAGTCGGAGACAGGGTCGGACCGGGGAGCTGTTTTTT
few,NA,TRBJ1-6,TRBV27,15,CASSFWGASNSPLHF,TGTGCCAGCAGTTTTTGGGGGGCGTCTAATTCACCCCTCCACTTT
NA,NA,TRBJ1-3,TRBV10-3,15,CAISEPGSSGNTIYF,TGTGCCATCAGTGAACCAGGAAGCTCTGGAAACACCATATATTTT
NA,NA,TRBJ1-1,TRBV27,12,CATRTAPAEAFF,TGTGCCACGCGGACAGCCCCCGCTGAAGCTTTCTTT
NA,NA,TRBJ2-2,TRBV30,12,CAWTIGGGELFF,TGTGCCTGGACCATCGGGGGCGGGGAGCTGTTTTTT
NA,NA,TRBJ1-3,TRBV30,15,CAWSVRQSSGNTIYF,TGTGCCTGGAGTGTACGGCAGAGCTCTGGAAACACCATATATTTT
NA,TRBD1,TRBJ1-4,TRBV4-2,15,CASRGPDRVLEKLFF,TGTGCCAGCAGGGGCCCGGACAGGGTCCTTGAAAAACTGTTTTTT
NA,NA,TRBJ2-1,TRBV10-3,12,CAISAGSSEQFF,TGTGCCATCAGTGCGGGGTCAAGTGAGCAGTTCTTC
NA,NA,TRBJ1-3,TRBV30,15,CAWSVGTGTGNTIYF,TGTGCCTGGAGTGTAGGCACAGGGACTGGAAACACCATATATTTT
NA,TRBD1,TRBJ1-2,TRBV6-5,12,CASSYRGGGYTF,TGTGCCAGCAGTTACCGAGGGGGCGGCTACACCTTC
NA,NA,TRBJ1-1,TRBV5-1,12,CASSLVRVEAFF,TGCGCCAGCAGCTTGGTTAGGGTTGAAGCTTTCTTT
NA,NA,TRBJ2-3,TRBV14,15,CASSQEGRGTDTQYF,TGTGCCAGCAGCCAAGAAGGAAGAGGGACAGATACGCAGTATTTT
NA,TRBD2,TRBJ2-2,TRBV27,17,CASSLKTSGGETGELFF,TGTGCCAGCAGTTTAAAAACTAGCGGGGGGGAGACCGGGGAGCTGTTTTTT
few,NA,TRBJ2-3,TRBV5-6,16,CASSLPGLGSTDTQYF,TGTGCCAGCAGCCTCCCGGGCCTAGGGAGCACAGATACGCAGTATTTT
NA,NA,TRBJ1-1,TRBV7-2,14,CASSAQTGNTEAFF,TGTGCCAGCAGCGCGCAAACAGGGAACACTGAAGCTTTCTTT
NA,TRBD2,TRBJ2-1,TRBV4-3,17,CASSQESGGARNNEQFF,TGCGCCAGCAGCCAAGAGAGCGGGGGGGCAAGAAATAATGAGCAGTTCTTC
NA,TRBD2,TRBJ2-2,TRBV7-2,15,CASSLAGGQTGELFF,TGTGCCAGCAGCTTGGCGGGGGGTCAGACCGGGGAGCTGTTTTTT
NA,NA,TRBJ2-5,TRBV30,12,CAWSAGRETQYF,TGTGCCTGGAGTGCGGGGCGGGAGACCCAGTACTTC
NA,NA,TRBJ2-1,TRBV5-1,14,CASSEGFAYNEQFF,TGCGCCAGCAGCGAGGGGTTTGCGTACAATGAGCAGTTCTTC
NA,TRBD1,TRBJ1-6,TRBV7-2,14,CASTQQGRQSPLHF,TGTGCCAGCACCCAACAGGGGCGGCAGTCACCCCTCCACTTT
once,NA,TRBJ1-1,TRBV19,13,CASSGTKNTEAFF,TGTGCCAGTAGTGGGACAAAGAACACTGAAGCTTTCTTT
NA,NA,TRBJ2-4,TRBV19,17,CASSAPTGTLAKNIQYF,TGTGCCAGTAGTGCCCCGACCGGGACACTAGCCAAAAACATTCAGTACTTC
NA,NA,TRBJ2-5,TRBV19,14,CASSMTGFQETQYF,TGTGCCAGTAGTATGACAGGTTTTCAAGAGACCCAGTACTTC
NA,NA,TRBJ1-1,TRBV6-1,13,CASSGYRDTEAFF,TGTGCCAGCAGTGGATACAGGGATACTGAAGCTTTCTTT
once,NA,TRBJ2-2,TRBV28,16,CASSLPQGMNTGELFF,TGTGCCAGCAGTCTACCTCAGGGAATGAACACCGGGGAGCTGTTTTTT
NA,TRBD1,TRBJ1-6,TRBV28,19,CASSLWGQGQGIYNSPLHF,TGTGCCAGCAGTTTATGGGGACAGGGGCAGGGAATCTATAATTCACCCCTCCACTTT
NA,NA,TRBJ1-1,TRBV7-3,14,CASSLNWGDTEAFF,TGTGCCAGCAGCTTAAATTGGGGTGACACTGAAGCTTTCTTT
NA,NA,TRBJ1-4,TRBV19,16,CASSISRIGANEKLFF,TGTGCCAGTAGTATATCCCGGATTGGGGCTAATGAAAAACTGTTTTTT
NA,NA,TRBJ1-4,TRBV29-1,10,CSVEVEKLFF,TGCAGCGTTGAAGTTGAAAAACTGTTTTTT
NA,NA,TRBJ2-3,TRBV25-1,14,CASSAGTTTDTQYF,TGTGCCAGCAGTGCCGGGACAACCACAGATACGCAGTATTTT